The clone carrying this T cell receptor (beta chain) was observed a handful of times. Its antigen is not identified. The germline CDR1 and CDR2 sequences are SGHVS and FQNEAQ. V gave up 1 base and J gave up 4 bases, with 16 bases separating them. The CDR3 loop spans 16 amino acids. These data come from a study of spatial heterogeneity in lung cancer. Study overall: Alpha-chain detections were consistently fewer than beta-chain detections among the sequences. Study-wide results and caveats: Tracking of tumor mutation counts was seen in expanded intratumoral alpha and beta TCR counts. The estimate shows that only approximately 7% of tumor T cells were covered for alpha and around 13% for beta chains.

TCRdb re-called the 5' RACE reads through MiXCR, storing one row per CDR3 protein. The sample comprises fewer than 15,000 distinct CDR3 sequences, around 6.3% of which are singletons, and around 3.5% rests with the top ten. Time point denoted: sample taken at primary tumor resection. TCRs were sequenced from unsorted whole RNA of tumor, nontumor lung or PBMC. The sample consisted of lung tumor tissue, taken at surgery. The TCR comes from a female donor with early-stage non-small cell lung cancer. This chain uses TRBV7-8 with TRBJ1-2; tentative D call: TRBD1 (6 bases). The chain's CDR3 is CASSLEARGGTYGYTF. The CDR3, as DNA: TGTGCCAGCAGCTTAGAAGCCCGAGGGGGGACCTATGGCTACACCTTC.